Listed here are 26 T cell receptor beta chains from one sample, sequenced in a study of beta chain features in type 1 diabetes. Expressed TCRB transcripts were sequenced because the entire RNA isolate underwent reverse transcription. Sequencing was performed with immunoSEQ multiplex PCR; in TCRdb, only in-frame clones are kept and a portion is missing. This table holds 600,000 to 700,000 clones, around 12% found once. Their antigens remain unidentified. General study findings and limits: Type 1 diabetes patients had moderately but significantly shorter TCRB CDR3s in all four CD4+ subsets.

The specimen sequenced was naive CD4+ T cells from blood. The receptors come from a man aged 25 to 45 with type 1 diabetes.

This clone came up a few times. This chain links TRBV7-9 with TRBJ1-4; D possibly corresponds to TRBD1 (6 bases). Germline lookup yields CDR1 SEHNR and CDR2 FQNEAQ (reference sequence). CDR3 length: 14 amino acids. Trimming removed 0 bases from V and 8 bases from J, with 10 bases in between. CDR3 loop: CASSLAGAWEKLFF. The CDR3 nucleotides read TGTGCCAGCAGCTTAGCGGGGGCTTGGGAAAAACTGTTTTTT.

The CDR3 nucleotides read TGTGCCAGCACCCCCGCAGGGGGGTCGAACACCGGGGAGCTGTTTTTT. Translated, it gives CASTPAGGSNTGELFF. The chain joins TRBV5-4 to TRBJ2-2; D may be TRBD1 (7 bases). CDR3 length: 16 amino acids. Deletions cut 6 bases from V and 0 bases from J, with 15 bases between. From germline, CDR1 is SGHNT and CDR2 YYREEE (reference sequence).

There are a few counts of this clone. This sequence joins TRBV11-2 and TRBJ2-3; 8 nucleotides align to TRBD1. CDR3 length: 12 residues. V dropped 6 bases and J dropped 14; count of bases not matched to a gene: 10. Germline V gene data show CDR1 as SGHAT and CDR2 as FQNNGV. The CDR3 bases are TGTGCCAGCAGTAGCGGACAGGGATCCCTGTATTTT. This translates into CASSSGQGSLYF.

A few counts support this clone. The chain employs TRBV5-8 and TRBJ1-5; tentatively, D is TRBD1 (6 bases). The V end was cut by 4 bases, the J end by 0 bases, with 11 bases between. The CDR3 is 15 residues long. From germline, CDR1 is SGHTS and CDR2 YDEGEE. The CDR3 bases are TGTGCCAGCAGCGTGGACAGAGGTAGCAATCAGCCCCAGCATTTT. Its translation is CASSVDRGSNQPQHF.

This chain links TRBV7-8 with TRBJ1-2; D is unclear. The V and J ends lost 0 bases and 1 base respectively, with 9 bases between them. The CDR3 consists of 15 residues. In germline, CDR1 is SGHVS, CDR2 FQNEAQ. The CDR3 DNA reads as TGTGCCAGCAGCTTAGCCCGGACTCTTAACTATGGCTACACCTTC. This sequence encodes CASSLARTLNYGYTF.

In this sample, this clone turned up a few times. CDR3 residues: CASSLTGTDSYEQYF. The CDR3 DNA is TGTGCCAGCAGCCTGACCGGGACAGACTCCTACGAGCAGTACTTC. This sequence joins TRBV7-6 and TRBJ2-7; 7 nucleotides agree with TRBD1. Germline values: CDR1 SGHVS, CDR2 FNYEAQ. V lost 5 bases to trimming and J lost 0 bases; unmatched junction nucleotides: 7. CDR3 length: 15 amino acids.

This clone was counted a few times. This chain connects TRBV23-1 to TRBJ2-6; D may be TRBD2 (6 bases). TRBV23-1 is given ORF status, its function remaining uncertain. The CDR3 contains 16 residues. Deletions cut 4 bases from V and 1 base from J, with 11 bases between. CDR3 loop: CASSPPGGSGANVLTF. In DNA, the CDR3 is TGCGCCAGCAGTCCCCCTGGAGGGTCTGGGGCCAACGTCCTGACTTTC.

The CDR3 reads CASSVNRLDNEQFF. As DNA, the CDR3 is TGTGCCAGCAGTGTGAACAGGCTTGACAATGAGCAGTTCTTC. The chain employs TRBV2 and TRBJ2-1, with a weak D call TRBD1 (5 bases). V was clipped by 4 bases and J by 5 bases, with 12 bases between them. Germline loops: CDR1 SNHLY, CDR2 FYNNEI. The CDR3 covers 14 residues.

Only one count was recorded for this clone. J is TRBJ1-5 and V is TRBV2; TRBD1 agrees at 7 bases. V gave up 6 bases and J gave up 4 bases; unmatched junction bases: 6. This CDR3 region has 14 residues. The germline V gene encodes CDR1 SNHLY and CDR2 FYNNEI. The CDR3 DNA reads TGTGCCAGCAGGACAGGGAACGGGAATCAGCCCCAGCATTTT. It specifies CASRTGNGNQPQHF.

This clone was observed a handful of times. Here the CDR3 reads CASSPGGQNEQFF. The CDR3, as DNA: TGTGCCAGCAGCCCCGGGGGGCAGAATGAGCAGTTCTTC. The chain employs TRBV7-3 and TRBJ2-1; maybe TRBD2 (7 bases). V was cut by 5 bases and J by 7 bases, with 12 bases left in between. The CDR3 spans 13 residues. Germline values: CDR1 SGHTA, CDR2 FQGTGA.

V and J are TRBV29-1 and TRBJ2-4; D remains ambiguous. V lost 7 bases and J lost 0, with 10 bases in between. Germline loops: CDR1 SQVTM, CDR2 ANQGSEA. The CDR3 is 13 residues long. Here the CDR3 DNA reads TGCAGCGCCGAAACGATAGCCAAAAACATTCAGTACTTC. It translates to CSAETIAKNIQYF.

This clone has more than one count but fewer than ten. The chain uses TRBV7-8 and TRBJ2-3; the match to TRBD2 covers 10 bases. CDR3 length equals 15 residues. Trimming at V came to 5 bases and at J to 2 bases, leaving 4 bases not matched to a gene. Germline V gives CDR1 SGHVS, CDR2 FQNEAQ. The CDR3 here is CASSLSGGATDTQYF. CDR3 coding DNA: TGTGCCAGCAGCCTGAGCGGGGGGGCCACAGATACGCAGTATTTT.

This clone was seen a handful of times. This chain connects TRBV4-3 to TRBJ1-2; 8 bases agree with TRBD1. The CDR3 covers 14 residues. The V and J ends lost 4 bases and 8 bases, in that order; junction bases with no gene match: 9. The germline V gene encodes CDR1 LGHNA and CDR2 YSLEER. CDR3 in amino acids: CASSLDRGSEGYTF. CDR3 DNA sequence: TGCGCCAGCAGCCTAGACAGGGGATCTGAGGGCTACACCTTC.

The chain is built from TRBV18 and TRBJ1-1, with a tentative D call TRBD1 (6 bases). The CDR3 covers 16 residues. Trimming pared 6 bases from V and 0 bases from J, leaving 17 bases between. Germline V gives CDR1 KGHSH, CDR2 LQKENI. This chain's CDR3 is CASSSGAQNLNTEAFF. As DNA, the CDR3 is TGTGCCAGCTCGTCGGGGGCACAAAACTTGAACACTGAAGCTTTCTTT.

This clone has a handful of counts. The CDR3 DNA reads as TGTGCCAGCAGTCCACAGAACACCGGGGAGCTGTTTTTT. Encoded protein: CASSPQNTGELFF. The J gene is TRBJ2-2, the V gene TRBV6-5; D ambiguous. This CDR3 has 13 amino acids. From germline, CDR1 is MNHEY and CDR2 SVGAGI. The V end was cut by 5 bases, the J end by 1 base, with 5 bases between.

This clone showed up just a few times. The V call is TRBV6-5, the J call TRBJ2-1; 8 bases map to TRBD2. Per germline, CDR1 MNHEY and CDR2 SVGAGI. The V gene end was trimmed by 3 bases and the J gene end by 5 bases; junction bases not matched to a gene: 9. This CDR3 is built from 16 residues. The CDR3 region is CASSYGTSGAHNEQFF. In DNA, the CDR3 is TGTGCCAGCAGTTATGGAACTAGCGGAGCCCACAATGAGCAGTTCTTC.

About this clone itself: Other DNA sequences in the same sample also yield this CDR3. This sequence joins TRBV19 and TRBJ2-5; D is undetermined. This CDR3 is built from 11 residues. The germline V and J ends were trimmed by 5 bases and 2 bases, with 3 bases remaining between them. From germline, CDR1 is LNHDA and CDR2 SQIVND (reference sequence). CDR3 bases: TGTGCCAGTAGTCTACAAGAGACCCAGTACTTC. Translated, it gives CASSLQETQYF.

This clone has just a few counts. This chain joins TRBV18 and TRBJ2-7; tentatively, D is TRBD1 (5 bases). Germline values: CDR1 KGHSH, CDR2 LQKENI. CDR3 length: 15 amino acids. Trimming pared 1 base from V and 5 bases from J, leaving 15 bases between. This CDR3 reads CASSPQTGTSNEQYF. The CDR3, as DNA: TGTGCCAGCTCACCACAAACAGGCACATCCAACGAGCAGTACTTC.

The chain employs TRBV6-5 and TRBJ1-1; D remains ambiguous. The V gene lost 4 bases and the J gene lost 1 base, with 7 bases spanning the gap. The CDR3 totals 13 residues. The germline V gene has CDR1 MNHEY and CDR2 SVGAGI. The CDR3 DNA sequence: TGTGCCAGCAGTTCCTCCGAGAACACTGAAGCTTTCTTT. Translating gives CASSSSENTEAFF.

This clone showed up just a few times. This sequence joins TRBV19 and TRBJ1-2; D not resolved. The CDR3 sequence is 14 residues long. V dropped 6 bases and J dropped 4 bases, with 15 bases sitting between them. Germline V gives CDR1 LNHDA, CDR2 SQIVND (reference sequence). Here the CDR3 reads CASSPTGESYGYTF. In DNA, the CDR3 is TGTGCCAGTAGCCCGACGGGCGAGTCCTATGGCTACACCTTC.

J is TRBJ1-5 and V is TRBV18; no reliable D call. V was pared by 4 bases and J by 3 bases, with 13 bases between. Germline-derived CDR1 and CDR2 are KGHSH and LQKENI. The CDR3 runs to 15 residues. CDR3 DNA sequence: TGTGCCAGCTCACTTCGGGGAGGGAACAATCAGCCCCAGCATTTT. Amino acids: CASSLRGGNNQPQHF.

V usage is TRBV6-5 and J usage is TRBJ2-3; D gene unclear. Deletions cut 10 bases from V and 4 bases from J, with 21 bases between. In germline, CDR1 is MNHEY, CDR2 SVGAGI. The CDR3 runs to 15 residues. The CDR3 DNA is TGTGCCACCTATCCGAACTCCGGACGGCCAGATACGCAGTATTTT. Translated: CATYPNSGRPDTQYF.

This clone has only a few counts. The rearrangement links TRBV5-1 to TRBJ2-7; D unresolved. The ends were cut back, 4 bases at V and 4 bases at J, with 15 bases in the middle. The CDR3 loop spans 14 amino acids. Germline loops: CDR1 SGHRS, CDR2 YFSETQ. CDR3 amino acids: CASSAADARYEQYF. The CDR3 bases are TGCGCCAGCAGCGCGGCGGACGCCAGATACGAGCAGTACTTC.

This clone has a handful of counts. The chain combines TRBV4-3 with TRBJ2-7; 8 positions match TRBD1. The J segment lost 7 bases and the V segment lost 5 bases, leaving 7 bases of the junction unmatched. The CDR3 extends over 13 amino acids. Germline V gene lookup returns CDR1 LGHNA and CDR2 YSLEER. The CDR3 nucleotides read TGCGCCAGCAGCTTTGACAGGGGCCAAGAGCAGTACTTC. Its translation is CASSFDRGQEQYF.

This clone was picked up a small number of times. This chain joins TRBV7-9 and TRBJ2-4, with D perhaps TRBD2 (5 bases). The V gene's germline CDR1 is SEHNR and CDR2 FQNEAQ (reference sequence). Trimming took 2 bases from V and 0 from J, leaving 8 bases between them. The CDR3 covers 15 residues. The CDR3 nucleotides read TGTGCCAGCAGCTTACTGGGAGTAGCCAAAAACATTCAGTACTTC. Its protein product is CASSLLGVAKNIQYF.

The chain carries TRBV29-1 and TRBJ1-1; 11 bases line up with TRBD1. Trimming removed 7 bases from V and 5 bases from J; junction bases left unmatched: 6. Per the germline V gene, CDR1 is SQVTM and CDR2 is ANQGSEA. This CDR3 is 13 amino acids long. CDR3 amino acids: CSDEGQGGTEAFF. The DNA of the CDR3 is TGCAGCGATGAGGGACAGGGGGGTACTGAAGCTTTCTTT.